Here is one TCR beta chain with its context. Its antigen is not identified. The sample originates from a study of neurological immune-mediated disorders. Findings and caveats of the study: In HTLV-1-associated myelopathy, TCR clonal expansion was greatest, whereas multiple sclerosis had the least, falling below healthy controls. None of the CDR3 amino acid sequences of expanded clones were shared across subjects, and this suggested private repertoires in all groups.

The CDR3 contains 14 residues. Trimming cost V 6 bases and J 10 bases, with 22 bases left between them. Germline assignment: CDR1 LGHNA and CDR2 YSLEER. Unsorted libraries were prepared from 2 million PBMCs held at -80 C. A 10-nucleotide random UMI tagged transcripts in template-switch 5'RACE cDNA synthesis. TCRdb re-derived calls from the 5' RACE reads in MiXCR, one entry per CDR3 protein. The profile covers approximately 50,000 distinct CDR3 sequences, with 10% to 13% appearing a single time and approximately 5% taken by the ten largest. This receptor was identified in a man aged 70 or older with HTLV-1-associated myelopathy (HAM/TSP). The sequenced sample consisted of PBMCs. The V and J genes are TRBV4-3 and TRBJ2-7; tentative D call: TRBD1 (6 bases). The CDR3 nucleotides are TGCGCCAGCAGTCTGGGACATGGAGCCTTCGATCAGTACTTC. Protein product: CASSLGHGAFDQYF.